A selection of T cell receptor beta chains follows, all from one sample in a study of identical twins. TCRdb redid the calling of the 5' RACE reads with MiXCR, one entry per CDR3 protein. The sample carries hundreds of thousands of distinct CDR3 sequences, roughly a tenth recorded once. The sequencing input was memory (CD45RO+) T cells sorted from blood. Receptors were obtained from a woman between 18 and 29 years old in good health. CDR3s include the opening cysteine and the closing phenylalanine or tryptophan. A D gene is named only where the DNA matches it firmly. Size values are once, few and many counts, or a class for expanded clones, and some rows have none.

TRBV7-6	-	TRBJ2-7	-	TGTGCCAGCAGCGGCGGGATCACAAATCCCTACGAGCAGTACTTC	CASSGGITNPYEQYF
TRBV10-3	-	TRBJ1-1	-	TGTGCCATCAGTTCCCTGGGCACTGAAGCTTTCTTT	CAISSLGTEAFF
TRBV20-1	-	TRBJ2-7	many	TGCAGTGCTCAAGCCTGGGGGGGACAGGTTGCCTACGAGCAGTACTTC	CSAQAWGGQVAYEQYF
TRBV20-1	TRBD1	TRBJ1-4	-	TGCAGTGCTAGTAGCAGGGGGGCTGAAAAACTGTTTTTT	CSASSRGAEKLFF
TRBV6-4	-	TRBJ2-1	few	TGTGCCAGCAGCGGACAGCCAGGATACAATGAGCAGTTCTTC	CASSGQPGYNEQFF
TRBV20-1	-	TRBJ2-7	few	TGCAGTGCTAGAGATGGCAGGGCCACTACACGGTACTTC	CSARDGRATTRYF
TRBV7-2	-	TRBJ2-1	many	TGTGCCAGCAGATTGCTCCTCGAGACTGAGCAGTTCTTC	CASRLLLETEQFF
TRBV2	TRBD2	TRBJ2-5	-	TGTGCCAGCAGCGACAGGTTGACTAGCGGGATAGAGACCCAGTACTTC	CASSDRLTSGIETQYF
TRBV20-1	TRBD1	TRBJ2-3	many	TGCAGTGCCACCCGCGGACAGGGTGGTACGCAGTATTTT	CSATRGQGGTQYF
TRBV4-3	TRBD1	TRBJ1-5	few	TGCGCCAGCAGCCAAGACCGAGGGGGCAGTCAGCCCCAGCATTTT	CASSQDRGGSQPQHF
TRBV12-3/TRBV12-4	TRBD1	TRBJ1-4	many	TGTGCCAGCAGACGGGGGACAGTTGCAACTAATGAAAAACTGTTTTTT	CASRRGTVATNEKLFF
TRBV18	-	TRBJ2-7	few	TGTGCCAGCTCACAAGACCACAGCTACGAGCAGTACTTC	CASSQDHSYEQYF
TRBV20-1	-	TRBJ2-7	-	TGCAGTGCTAGTGCCGTTTTCAAAAGCTCCTACGAGCAGTACTTC	CSASAVFKSSYEQYF
TRBV7-2	-	TRBJ1-6	-	TGTGCCAGCAGCTTAGCCCCCCGTGGGCCCCCTTCACCCCTCCACTTT	CASSLAPRGPPSPLHF
TRBV6-5	-	TRBJ2-1	few	TGTGCCAGCAGTTACCCCCCCGGGGGAGTAAACAATGAGCAGTTCTTC	CASSYPPGGVNNEQFF
TRBV5-4	-	TRBJ2-3	few	TGTGCCAGCAGCTTGAGAAGGCAGGGGACTACTCGGAGTTTAACCGGTACGCAGTATTTT	CASSLRRQGTTRSLTGTQYF
TRBV20-1	TRBD1	TRBJ1-3	few	TGCAGTGCTAGAGAAACCGGGACAGGCACTACCGGCTCTGGAAACACCATATATTTT	CSARETGTGTTGSGNTIYF
TRBV20-1	TRBD2	TRBJ2-1	-	TGCAGTGCTAGCCCGTCCCGGGGGGGCTACAATGAGCAGTTCTTC	CSASPSRGGYNEQFF
TRBV6-1	-	TRBJ2-3	-	TGTGCCAGCAGGGGGCTAGTGGGCAACACAGATACGCAGTATTTT	CASRGLVGNTDTQYF
TRBV7-6	-	TRBJ2-1	few	TGTGCCAGCAGCTCCATTGCAGGGTTCAATGAGCAGTTCTTC	CASSSIAGFNEQFF
TRBV6-5	TRBD1	TRBJ1-4	few	TGTGCCAGCAGTAACGGACAGGCAACTAATGAAAAACTGTTTTTT	CASSNGQATNEKLFF
TRBV9	-	TRBJ1-3	many	TGTGCCAGCAGCTCACCGACCCCCGGTAACACCATATATTTT	CASSSPTPGNTIYF
TRBV5-1	TRBD2	TRBJ2-2	-	TGCGCCAGCAGCCGGGAGGATCCGAACACCGGGGAGCTGTTTTTT	CASSREDPNTGELFF
TRBV9	-	TRBJ2-3	-	TGTGCCAGCAGCCAAAGACTACAGGGAGATACGCAGTATTTT	CASSQRLQGDTQYF
TRBV3-1	TRBD2	TRBJ2-1	many	TGTGCCAGCAGCAAACGACTAGCGGCCCCCTACAATGAGCAGTTCTTC	CASSKRLAAPYNEQFF
TRBV20-1	-	TRBJ1-5	few	TGCAGTGCTATTGACAGGCGCAGCAATCAGCCCCAGCATTTT	CSAIDRRSNQPQHF
TRBV5-1	-	TRBJ2-5	many	TGCGCCAGCAGCTTGTTCGGGGGTGGCCAAGAGACCCAGTACTTC	CASSLFGGGQETQYF
TRBV19	-	TRBJ1-1	few	TGTGCCAGTAGCCTGGGTGGGGGATTTAGGAACACTGAAGCTTTCTTT	CASSLGGGFRNTEAFF
TRBV19	-	TRBJ2-3	-	TGTGCCAGTAGGGCCAGTCGGGCGCGGACAGATACGCAGTATTTT	CASRASRARTDTQYF
TRBV7-9	TRBD1	TRBJ2-3	few	TGTGCCAGCAGCTTACTTCGACAGGGCGCGGCAGATACGCAGTATTTT	CASSLLRQGAADTQYF
TRBV6-1	-	TRBJ2-7	-	TGTGCCAGCAGAGCAAAGGGGGGGACAACCTACGAGCAGTACTTC	CASRAKGGTTYEQYF
TRBV19	TRBD2	TRBJ2-7	few	TGTGCCAGTAGTATCTCTAGCGGGAGCCCCTACGAGCAGTACTTC	CASSISSGSPYEQYF
TRBV3-1	-	TRBJ2-2	-	TGTGCCAGCAGCCCTGGGAGGAGGCGACGGGGCACCGGGGAGCTGTTTTTT	CASSPGRRRRGTGELFF
TRBV20-1	TRBD1	TRBJ1-1	many	TGCAGTGCTAGACACAGGGGGTGGGGGAACACTGAAGCTTTCTTT	CSARHRGWGNTEAFF
TRBV5-1	-	TRBJ2-6	-	TGCGCCAGCAGCCAAACTGACGGGGGGGCCAACGTCCTGACTTTC	CASSQTDGGANVLTF
TRBV12-3/TRBV12-4	TRBD2	TRBJ2-1	-	TGTGCCAGCTCGAGGAGAATAGCGGGGGGTGGGGGCAATGAGCAGTTCTTC	CASSRRIAGGGGNEQFF
TRBV20-1	-	TRBJ2-3	many	TGCAGTGCTAGACGTGACCCCCGCGAGGTTCGCACAGATACGCAGTATTTT	CSARRDPREVRTDTQYF
TRBV25-1	-	TRBJ2-2	many	TGTGCCAGCAGTGAGGACGGGGAGCTGTTTTTT	CASSEDGELFF
TRBV5-1	-	TRBJ1-2	many	TGCGCCAGCAGCTTGGGCCTGGGGCGAGCTAACTATGGCTACACCTTC	CASSLGLGRANYGYTF
TRBV6-1	-	TRBJ2-3	few	TGTGCCAGCAGTGAAATGGGGGGCGCAAGCACAGATACGCAGTATTTT	CASSEMGGASTDTQYF
TRBV4-2	-	TRBJ2-7	few	TGTGCCAGCAGCCAGGTCGGGGGAGCCTACTCCTACGAGCAGTACTTC	CASSQVGGAYSYEQYF
TRBV7-9	-	TRBJ2-7	-	TGTGCCAGCGCTAGCGACTCCTACGAGCAGTACTTC	CASASDSYEQYF
TRBV20-1	-	TRBJ2-7	few	TGCAGTGAACCGGAGGGGGGCTACGAGCAGTACTTC	CSEPEGGYEQYF
TRBV25-1	-	TRBJ2-4	few	TGTGCCAGCAGTGGCCTAGCCTTTCAGTACTTC	CASSGLAFQYF
TRBV27	TRBD1	TRBJ2-7	-	TGTGCCAGCAGGTTCACCATATCGGACAGGGAGTACTTC	CASRFTISDREYF
TRBV7-3	TRBD2	TRBJ2-1	many	TGTGCCAGCACTCTCCTTCGCGGGGGAGTCAATGAGCAGTTCTTC	CASTLLRGGVNEQFF